This T cell receptor beta chain was sequenced during a study of beta chain features in type 1 diabetes. Turning to the study itself: Age, gender and cell yields were similar between patients and healthy donors. Points from the study as a whole: Cells with high TCR expression could be over-represented when cDNA is sequenced. Equally in patients and controls, PCR might preferentially amplify shorter templates. Patients with Type 1 diabetes showed moderately but significantly shorter TCRB CDR3s in all four CD4+ subsets.

V was pared by 2 bases and J by 0 bases, with 8 bases between. From germline, CDR1 is MNHEY and CDR2 SMNVEV (reference sequence). This CDR3 is 16 amino acids long. Details on this clone: What it recognizes is unknown.

Sequenced material consisted of expressed TCRB transcripts (all of the isolated RNA was reverse transcribed). Reads from naive, central memory and regulatory T cell samples averaged roughly 3.3 million. Method: immunoSEQ multiplex PCR; TCRdb's copy keeps in-frame clones and lacks some. The top ten clones hold around 0.5% of a sample with 150,000 to 200,000 clones, around 8.3% of them seen once. The clonotype originates from a young woman with type 1 diabetes. The sample was central memory CD4+ T cells from blood. J is TRBJ2-6 and V is TRBV27; D possibly corresponds to TRBD2 (6 bases). The CDR3 DNA sequence: TGTGCCAGCAGTTTAGGCGGGGCCTCTGGGGCCAACGTCCTGACTTTC. Translated: CASSLGGASGANVLTF.